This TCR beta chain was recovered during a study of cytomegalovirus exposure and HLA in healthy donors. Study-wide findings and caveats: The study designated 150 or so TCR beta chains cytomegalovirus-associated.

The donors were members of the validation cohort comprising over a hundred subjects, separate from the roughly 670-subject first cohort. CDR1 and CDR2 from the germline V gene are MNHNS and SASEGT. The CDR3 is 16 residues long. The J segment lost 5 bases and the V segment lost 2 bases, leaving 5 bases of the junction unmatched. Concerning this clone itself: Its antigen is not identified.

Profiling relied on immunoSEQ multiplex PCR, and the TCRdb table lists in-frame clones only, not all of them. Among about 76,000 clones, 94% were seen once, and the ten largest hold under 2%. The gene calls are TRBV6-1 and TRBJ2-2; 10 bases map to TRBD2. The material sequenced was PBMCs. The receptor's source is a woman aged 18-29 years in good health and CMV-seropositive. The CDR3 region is CASSETAGGSTGELFF. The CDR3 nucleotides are TGTGCCAGCAGTGAAACAGCGGGAGGGTCTACCGGGGAGCTGTTTTTT.